This TCR beta chain stems from a study of early T cells in non-severe SARS-CoV-2 infection. The overall study: It was bulk RNA from unsorted whole blood that was sequenced, and the chains were unpaired.

TCRdb fed the 5' RACE reads into MiXCR, producing one record per CDR3 protein. The table has some 54,000 distinct CDR3 sequences, 9.5% to 11% seen once. The sequence derives from an adult who was a healthcare worker with PCR-confirmed SARS-CoV-2 infection or an uninfected control (not recorded which). Sequencing was done on a sample of whole blood.

Here the CDR3 reads CASSFGLAGTGELFF. The CDR3 DNA is TGTGCCAGCAGCTTCGGGCTAGCGGGCACCGGGGAGCTGTTTTTT. The rearrangement uses TRBV5-4 and TRBJ2-2; 8 nucleotides agree with TRBD2. This CDR3 comprises 15 residues. Germline V gives CDR1 SGHNT, CDR2 YYREEE (reference sequence). V was pared by 2 bases and J by 4 bases, with 4 bases of the junction left unmatched.